Listed below are T cell receptor beta chains from one sample, sequenced in a study of T-cell memory formation after mild COVID-19. A single record per CDR3 protein comes from TCRdb applying MiXCR to the 5' RACE reads. The repertoire holds 400,000 to 450,000 distinct CDR3 sequences, with 15% to 20% as singletons. Sequenced input: PBMCs or a T cell subset sorted from them (not recorded which). These TCRs come from a man aged 18 to 35 who had mild COVID-19 (a few samples of this study predate the infection). Cell type and time point are not known. The conserved cysteine and the conserved F or W are not part of the CDR3 here. Each record gives: J gene, clone size, V gene, CDR3 protein. Clone size is not always given. Where it is, it says once, few, many or a class for expanded clones.

>TRBJ2-1|-|TRBV2
ASSEPRGGHNEQF
>TRBJ2-2|-|TRBV24-1
ATGDRVAGELF
>TRBJ1-1|-|TRBV28
ASSPTGTGQNTEAF
>TRBJ1-4|-|TRBV7-6
ASTKYQGPYEKLF
>TRBJ1-1|few|TRBV20-1
SARDQSSSTEAF
>TRBJ1-1|few|TRBV3-1
ASSQGLLRLSAF
>TRBJ1-2|many|TRBV12-3/TRBV12-4
ASSLQGFNYGYT
>TRBJ1-2|-|TRBV12-3/TRBV12-4
ASSHMQVGERNYGYT
>TRBJ1-5|few|TRBV10-3
AISEVGSNLFRGWTQH
>TRBJ2-1|-|TRBV2
ASSDEKPEQF
>TRBJ2-5|-|TRBV5-1
ASSLSVGLQETQY
>TRBJ2-2|-|TRBV7-6
ASSTTGGVSLGTGELF
>TRBJ1-1|few|TRBV13
ASSLGGGEWTEAF
>TRBJ2-1|few|TRBV28
ASSWSYGQGGHEQF
>TRBJ2-5|-|TRBV3-1
ASSQGNRQETQY
>TRBJ1-2|-|TRBV7-2
ASSSRSGGGYT